This TCR beta chain was recovered during a study of blood T cell repertoires in COVID-19. Study-level background: Sites across the United States, Italy and Spain contributed samples from acute and convalescent COVID-19. In each case, the material was cDNA or gDNA derived from T cells, B-cell-depleted T cells, or PBMCs.

In the source study's methods: Reference gene primer amplification yielded estimated nucleated cell counts. Sequenced by immunoSEQ multiplex PCR; TCRdb stores in-frame clones only, minus some. For V, J and clone size, that table is used; D and trimming come from the DNA. The sample gives 55,000 to 80,000 clones, 82% of which show up once; about 16% is in the top ten. Per the germline V gene, CDR1 is SGHDT and CDR2 is YYEEEE. V lost 4 bases and J lost 4; bases outside the gene matches: 5. The CDR3 consists of 14 residues. The clonotype originates from an older man with active COVID-19. Material: peripheral blood. This chain uses TRBV5-6 with TRBJ1-2; TRBD1 agrees at 9 bases. The CDR3 reads CASSRDRVFYGYTF. CDR3 coding DNA: TGTGCCAGCAGCAGGGACAGGGTTTTCTATGGCTACACCTTC.